The 5 T cell receptor beta chains in this list originate from one sample, sequenced in a study of blood T cells in healthy people across ages. Primers used in a second PCR of about 7 to 12 cycles were a sample-barcoded 5' primer and a J-beta primer mix. Each CDR3 protein is one row after TCRdb ran MiXCR on the 5' RACE reads. The table lists 600,000 to 850,000 distinct CDR3 sequences, 20% to 25% of them singletons. This same sample was also part of a study on T cells of mothers and their children.

Specimen: blood. These receptors came from a boy younger than 18 in good health.

This clonotype was seen a handful of times. This rearrangement joins TRBV29-1 to TRBJ2-3; TRBD2 matches 10 bases. The CDR3 has 13 amino acids. Germline trimming cut 8 bases from V and 4 bases from J; bases unmatched to any gene: 6. Germline V lookup: CDR1 SQVTM, CDR2 ANQGSEA. CDR3 in amino acids: CSIGLAVSDTQYF. The CDR3 nucleotides are TGCAGCATAGGACTAGCGGTTTCAGATACGCAGTATTTT.

This clonotype was counted only a few times. The CDR3 region has the DNA TGCAGCGTTGGTTTGGCTAGCGTACTAGGATCCCAAGAGACCCAGTACTTC. Protein: CSVGLASVLGSQETQYF. The V gene is TRBV29-1, the J gene TRBJ2-5; weak D call: TRBD2 (6 bases). The CDR3 contains 17 residues. V gave up 4 bases and J gave up 1 base, with 22 bases separating them. The germline V gene encodes CDR1 SQVTM and CDR2 ANQGSEA.

This clonotype has a handful of counts. V is TRBV3-1 and J is TRBJ2-7; unclear D gene. Trimming cost V 8 bases and J 5 bases, with 7 bases left between them. The length of the CDR3 is 10 residues. CDR1 is LGHDT, CDR2 YNNKEL, per germline (reference sequence). In DNA, the CDR3 is TGTGCCAGCCAGAGGAACGAGCAGTACTTC. This codes for CASQRNEQYF.

This clonotype was seen a few times. The chain links TRBV20-1 to TRBJ1-2; 8 bases map to TRBD1. V gave up 0 bases and J gave up 5 bases; unmatched junction bases: 8. The CDR3 runs 15 residues. Germline CDR1 is DFQATT and CDR2 is SNEGSKA (reference sequence). CDR3 nucleotides: TGCAGTGCTAGAGATCGGTCAGGGGGCCGATATGGCTACACCTTC. Translated, it gives CSARDRSGGRYGYTF.

Here the CDR3 reads CSANPQGVAYNEQFF. DNA for the CDR3: TGCAGTGCTAACCCCCAGGGAGTTGCCTACAATGAGCAGTTCTTC. The chain employs TRBV20-1 and TRBJ2-1; D possibly uses TRBD1 or TRBD2 (5 bases each). V was trimmed by 4 bases and J by 2 bases, leaving 15 bases between them. The CDR3 contains 15 residues. Germline-derived CDR1 and CDR2 are DFQATT and SNEGSKA (reference sequence).